This record covers a single T cell receptor beta chain. This entry comes from a study of memory CD4+ T cells and cytomegalovirus serostatus. This CDR3 is 15 amino acids long. CDR1 is KGHSH, CDR2 LQKENI, per germline. V was pared by 3 bases and J by 4 bases, with 13 bases between. The sort gate was single viable CD3+CD4+CD8-CD45RO+ cells for memory CD4+ T cells. Some clones are missing from TCRdb's copy, which holds only in-frame ones; the method was immunoSEQ multiplex PCR. The data contain about 41,000 clones, roughly 77% of them singletons. The specimen sequenced was memory CD4+ T cells from blood. The chain combines TRBV18 with TRBJ1-3; no reliable D call. This TCR was sampled from an adult in good health and CMV-seronegative. The CDR3, as DNA: TGTGCCAGCTCACCTTCCGAGTCGGGAGGAAACACCATATATTTT. Translation gives CASSPSESGGNTIYF.